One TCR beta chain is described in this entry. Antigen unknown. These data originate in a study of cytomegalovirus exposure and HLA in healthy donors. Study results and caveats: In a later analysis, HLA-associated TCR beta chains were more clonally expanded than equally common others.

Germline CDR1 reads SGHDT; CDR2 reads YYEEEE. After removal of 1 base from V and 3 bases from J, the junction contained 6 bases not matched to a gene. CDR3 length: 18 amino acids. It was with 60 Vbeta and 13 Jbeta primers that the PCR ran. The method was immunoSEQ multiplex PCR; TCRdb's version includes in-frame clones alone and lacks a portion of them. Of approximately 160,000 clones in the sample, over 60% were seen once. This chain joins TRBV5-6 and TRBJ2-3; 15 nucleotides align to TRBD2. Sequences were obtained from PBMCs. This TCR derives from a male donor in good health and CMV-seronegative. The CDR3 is CASSLRTSGRARTDTQYF. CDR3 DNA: TGTGCCAGCAGCTTGAGGACTAGCGGGAGGGCCAGGACAGATACGCAGTATTTT.